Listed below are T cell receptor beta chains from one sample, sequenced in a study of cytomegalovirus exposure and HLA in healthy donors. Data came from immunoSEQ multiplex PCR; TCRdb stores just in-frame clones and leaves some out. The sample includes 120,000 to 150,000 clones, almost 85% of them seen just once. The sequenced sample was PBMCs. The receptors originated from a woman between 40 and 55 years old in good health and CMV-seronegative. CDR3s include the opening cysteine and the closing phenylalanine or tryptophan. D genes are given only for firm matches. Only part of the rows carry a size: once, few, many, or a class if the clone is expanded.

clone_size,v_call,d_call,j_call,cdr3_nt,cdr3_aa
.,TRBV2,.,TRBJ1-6,TGTGCCAGCAGTGTACAGGTTAAATCACCCCTCCACTTT,CASSVQVKSPLHF
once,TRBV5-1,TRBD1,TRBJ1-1,TGCGCCAGCACTCGGGACAGGGCGAACACTGAAGCTTTCTTT,CASTRDRANTEAFF
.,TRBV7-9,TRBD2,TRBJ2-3,TGTGCCAGCAGCCCCTTAGCGGGAATAACAGATACGCAGTATTTT,CASSPLAGITDTQYF
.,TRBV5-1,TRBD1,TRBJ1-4,TGCGCCAGCAGCTTGGCCCCTCCTGGACAGGGCGTTAATGAAAAACTGTTTTTT,CASSLAPPGQGVNEKLFF
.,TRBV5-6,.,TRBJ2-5,TGTGCCAGCAGCTTCCCCGGACAGCGAGAGACCCAGTACTTC,CASSFPGQRETQYF
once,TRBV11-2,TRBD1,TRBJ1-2,TGTGCCAGCAGGCCCAGTCCAGGGGGTGTCTATGGCTACACCTTC,CASRPSPGGVYGYTF
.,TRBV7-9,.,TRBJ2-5,TGTGCCAGCAGCTTTGGAAGGGAGGTTTTAGAAGAGACCCAGTACTTC,CASSFGREVLEETQYF
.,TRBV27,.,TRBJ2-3,TGTGCCAGCAGATGGGGGGGCGGCACAGATACGCAGTATTTT,CASRWGGGTDTQYF
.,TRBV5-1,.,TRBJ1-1,TGCGCCAGCAGCTTGGCCCTGGCGGGCCCGAACACTGAAGCTTTCTTT,CASSLALAGPNTEAFF
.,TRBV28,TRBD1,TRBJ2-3,TGTGCCAGCAGTACAGGGGGCGAAACAGATACGCAGTATTTT,CASSTGGETDTQYF
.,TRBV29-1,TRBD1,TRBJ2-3,TGCAGCGTTGAGATTGGGACAGGGTTTTTAGATACGCAGTATTTT,CSVEIGTGFLDTQYF
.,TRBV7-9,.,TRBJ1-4,TGTGCCAGCAGCCCCGGGGGTGAAAAACTGTTTTTT,CASSPGGEKLFF
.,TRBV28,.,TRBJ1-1,TGTGCCAGCACCATCCCAGAACCCCGAATGGACACTGAAGCTTTCTTT,CASTIPEPRMDTEAFF
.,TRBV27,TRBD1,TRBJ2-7,TGTGCCAGCAGTTCCCCCGGGACAGGGGGCTACAACGAGCAGTACTTC,CASSSPGTGGYNEQYF
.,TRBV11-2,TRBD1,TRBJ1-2,TGTGCCAGCAGCTCGACAGGGTTGGGCTATGGCTACACCTTC,CASSSTGLGYGYTF
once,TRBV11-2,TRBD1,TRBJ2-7,TGTGCCAGCAGCTTCACTCCGGGACAGCAGTCCGAGCAGTACTTC,CASSFTPGQQSEQYF
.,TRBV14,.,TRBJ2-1,TGTGCCAGCAGGCCCTCGTCGGGGTCCTACAATGAGCAGTTCTTC,CASRPSSGSYNEQFF
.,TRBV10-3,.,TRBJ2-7,TGTGCCATCAGTGATCTGGACGGGAGCCACGAGCAGTACTTC,CAISDLDGSHEQYF
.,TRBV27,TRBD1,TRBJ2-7,TGTGCCAGCAGTTCGGGACAGGGAACCTACGAGCAGTACTTC,CASSSGQGTYEQYF
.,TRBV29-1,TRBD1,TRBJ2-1,TGCAGCGTTGGGACAGGGGCCTCCTACAATGAGCAGTTCTTC,CSVGTGASYNEQFF
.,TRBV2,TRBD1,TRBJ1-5,TGTGCCAGCAGTGGGACAGGGATGGGAGTTCAGCCCCAGCATTTT,CASSGTGMGVQPQHF
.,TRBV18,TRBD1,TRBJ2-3,TGTGCCAGCTCACCCCAAACACCGGGACAGGGTGGAGATACGCAGTATTTT,CASSPQTPGQGGDTQYF
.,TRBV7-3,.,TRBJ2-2,TGTGCCAGCAGCTTAGTGGGAGATGGCGGGGAGCTGTTTTTT,CASSLVGDGGELFF
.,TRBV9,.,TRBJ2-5,TGTGCCAGCAGCGTAACACGCTCGGGAGAGACCCAGTACTTC,CASSVTRSGETQYF
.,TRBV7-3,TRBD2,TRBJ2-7,TGTGCCAGCAGCGCGACTAGCGGGAGGGCTGCCGAGCAGTACTTC,CASSATSGRAAEQYF